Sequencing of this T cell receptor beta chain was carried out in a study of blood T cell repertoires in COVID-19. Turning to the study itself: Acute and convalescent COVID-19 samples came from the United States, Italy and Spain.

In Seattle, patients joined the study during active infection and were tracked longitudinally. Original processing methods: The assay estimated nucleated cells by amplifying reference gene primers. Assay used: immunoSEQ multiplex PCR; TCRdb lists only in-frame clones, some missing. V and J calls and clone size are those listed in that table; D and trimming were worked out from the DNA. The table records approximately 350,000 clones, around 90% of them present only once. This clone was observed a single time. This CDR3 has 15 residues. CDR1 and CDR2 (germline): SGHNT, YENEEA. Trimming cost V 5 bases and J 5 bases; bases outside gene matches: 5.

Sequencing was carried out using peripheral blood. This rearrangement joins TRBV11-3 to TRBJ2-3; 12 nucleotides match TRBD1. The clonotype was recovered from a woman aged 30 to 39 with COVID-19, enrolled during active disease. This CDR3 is CASSPGTGGVDTQYF. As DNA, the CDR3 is TGTGCCAGCAGCCCCGGGACAGGGGGCGTAGATACGCAGTATTTT.